The entry that follows covers one T cell receptor (beta chain) sequence. The protocol was immunoSEQ multiplex PCR, while the TCRdb copy is restricted to in-frame clones and leaves out a portion. The sample contains 300,000 or so clones, about nine tenths of which appear only once. This specimen comes from a study of blood T cell repertoires in COVID-19. Study-wide background: Italy, Spain and the United States were the sources of the convalescent and acute COVID-19 samples. T cells, B-cell-depleted T cells, or PBMCs supplied cDNA or gDNA.

The sequenced sample was peripheral blood. This sequence originates from a woman in her twenties or thirties with COVID-19, enrolled during active disease.

As DNA, the CDR3 is TGTGCCAGTAGGCCGGGACAGGGGGCCGTTAGCTATGGCTACACCTTC. Its translation is CASRPGQGAVSYGYTF. The rearrangement joins TRBV19 to TRBJ1-2; 12 positions agree with TRBD1. The CDR3 extends over 16 amino acids. Losses at the gene ends were 6 bases for V and 4 bases for J; bases not matched to a gene: 9. Looked up from germline, CDR1 is LNHDA and CDR2 is SQIVND (reference sequence).